This T cell receptor beta chain was captured by sequencing in a study of Graves' ophthalmopathy and Graves' hyperthyroidism. Notes on the study in general: Most thyroid clonotypes expanded beyond 0.001 frequency were also found in blood. Built on 13 signatures, a model told ophthalmopathy apart from stable hyperthyroidism with 87.88% sensitivity and approximately 81% specificity.

RNA transcripts provided the template for amplifying TCR beta CDR3 regions. The workflow started with a first-round RT-PCR run with HTBI primers and then moved on to a second-round multiplex PCR. TCRdb passed the multiplex PCR reads through MiXCR, listing each CDR3 protein once. The sample yields a few hundred thousand distinct CDR3 sequences, 15% to 20% seen once. CDR3 length: 15 residues. V was clipped by 6 bases and J by 1 base; unmatched bases: 8. The germline V gene encodes CDR1 SQVTM and CDR2 ANQGSEA. This clonotype has a count of ten or more. Its antigen is unknown. Ophthalmopathy donors showed moderate-to-severe activity, CAS ≥3, NOSPECS ≥4 and a duration under 3 months. Isolation of PBMCs was performed using roughly 10 ml of fresh peripheral blood.

What was sequenced was peripheral blood. The chain has TRBV29-1 and TRBJ1-5; TRBD1 aligns across 8 bases. This clonotype was obtained from a woman between 18 and 29 years old with Graves' ophthalmopathy. The CDR3 DNA sequence: TGCAGCGTCGAGACAGGGGAAGAAAGCAATCAGCCCCAGCATTTT. Its translation: CSVETGEESNQPQHF.